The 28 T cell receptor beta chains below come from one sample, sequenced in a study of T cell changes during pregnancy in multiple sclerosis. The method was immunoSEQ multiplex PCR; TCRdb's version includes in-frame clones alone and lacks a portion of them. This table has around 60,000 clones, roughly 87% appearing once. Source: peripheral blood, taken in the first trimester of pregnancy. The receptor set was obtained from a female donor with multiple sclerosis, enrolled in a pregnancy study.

CDR3 loop: CASSLDRDTDTQYF. DNA for the CDR3: TGTGCCAGCAGCTTAGACAGGGACACAGATACGCAGTATTTT. This chain joins TRBV7-9 and TRBJ2-3, with D tentatively TRBD1 (6 bases). CDR1 and CDR2 from the germline V gene are SEHNR and FQNEAQ (reference sequence). V lost 1 base and J lost 2, with 7 bases in between. The CDR3 totals 14 residues.

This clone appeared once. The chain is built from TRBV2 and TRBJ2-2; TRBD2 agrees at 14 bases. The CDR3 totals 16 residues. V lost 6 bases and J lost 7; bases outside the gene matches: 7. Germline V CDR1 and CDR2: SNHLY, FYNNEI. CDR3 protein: CASSGTSGSWVGELFF. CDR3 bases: TGTGCCAGCAGCGGGACTAGCGGGAGCTGGGTCGGGGAGCTGTTTTTT. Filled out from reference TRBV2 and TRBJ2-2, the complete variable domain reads EPEVTQTPSHQVTQMGQEVILRCVPISNHLYFYWYRQILGQKVEFLVSFYNNEISEKSEIFDDQFSVERPDGSNFTLKIRSTKLEDSAMYFCASSGTSGSWVGELFFGEGSRLTVL.

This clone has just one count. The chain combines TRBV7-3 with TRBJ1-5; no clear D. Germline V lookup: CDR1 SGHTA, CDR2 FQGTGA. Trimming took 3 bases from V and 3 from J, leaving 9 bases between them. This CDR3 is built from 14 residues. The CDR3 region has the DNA TGTGCCAGCAGCTTGTCAGGTCCCAATCAGCCCCAGCATTTT. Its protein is CASSLSGPNQPQHF.

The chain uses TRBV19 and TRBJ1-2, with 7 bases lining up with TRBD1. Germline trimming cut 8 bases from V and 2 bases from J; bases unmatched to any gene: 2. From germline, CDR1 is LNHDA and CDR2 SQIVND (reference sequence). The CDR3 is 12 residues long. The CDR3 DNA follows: TGTGCCAGTGGGACAGCGAACTATGGCTACACCTTC. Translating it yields CASGTANYGYTF. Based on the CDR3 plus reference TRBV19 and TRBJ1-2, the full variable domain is DGGITQSPKYLFRKEGQNVTLSCEQNLNHDAMYWYRQDPGQGLRLIYYSQIVNDFQKGDIAEGYSVSREKKESFPLTVTSAQKNPTAFYLCASGTANYGYTFGSGTRLTVV.

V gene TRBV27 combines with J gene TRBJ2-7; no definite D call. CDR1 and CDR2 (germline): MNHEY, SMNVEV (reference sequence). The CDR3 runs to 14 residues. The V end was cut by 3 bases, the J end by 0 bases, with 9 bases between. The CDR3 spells CASSLYDTSYEQYF. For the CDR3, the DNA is TGTGCCAGCAGTTTGTACGACACCTCCTACGAGCAGTACTTC.

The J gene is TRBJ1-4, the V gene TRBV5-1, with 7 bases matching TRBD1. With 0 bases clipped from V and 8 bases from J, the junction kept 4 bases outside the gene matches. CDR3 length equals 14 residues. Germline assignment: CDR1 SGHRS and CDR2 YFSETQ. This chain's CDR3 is CASSLDRGREKLFF. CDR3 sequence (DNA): TGCGCCAGCAGCTTGGACAGGGGAAGAGAAAAACTGTTTTTT.

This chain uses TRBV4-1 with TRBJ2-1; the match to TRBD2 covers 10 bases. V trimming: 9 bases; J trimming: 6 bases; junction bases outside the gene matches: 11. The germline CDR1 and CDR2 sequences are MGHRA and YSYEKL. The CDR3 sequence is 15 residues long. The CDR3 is CASRSSGRAFNEQFF. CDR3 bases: TGCGCCAGTCGGAGCAGCGGGAGGGCCTTCAATGAGCAGTTCTTC.

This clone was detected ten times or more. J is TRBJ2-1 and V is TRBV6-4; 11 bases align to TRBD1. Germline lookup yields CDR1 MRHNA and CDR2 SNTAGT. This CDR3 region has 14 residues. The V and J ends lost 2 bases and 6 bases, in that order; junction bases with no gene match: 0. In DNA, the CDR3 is TGTGCCAGCAGTGACGGGACAGGGGGCAATGAGCAGTTCTTC. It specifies CASSDGTGGNEQFF.

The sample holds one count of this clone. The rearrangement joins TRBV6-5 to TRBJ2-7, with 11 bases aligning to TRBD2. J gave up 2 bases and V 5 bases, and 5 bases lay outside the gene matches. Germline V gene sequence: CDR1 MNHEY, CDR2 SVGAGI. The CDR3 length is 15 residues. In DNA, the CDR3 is TGTGCCAGCAGTCTTGGGACTAGCGGTCCCTACGAGCAGTACTTC. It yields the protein CASSLGTSGPYEQYF.

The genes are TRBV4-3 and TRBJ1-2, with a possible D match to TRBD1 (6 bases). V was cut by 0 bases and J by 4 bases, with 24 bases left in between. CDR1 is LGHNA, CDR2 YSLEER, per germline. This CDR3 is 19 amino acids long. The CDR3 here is CASSQDTGRGVVVGYGYTF. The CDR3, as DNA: TGCGCCAGCAGCCAAGATACGGGCAGGGGAGTGGTCGTTGGCTATGGCTACACCTTC.

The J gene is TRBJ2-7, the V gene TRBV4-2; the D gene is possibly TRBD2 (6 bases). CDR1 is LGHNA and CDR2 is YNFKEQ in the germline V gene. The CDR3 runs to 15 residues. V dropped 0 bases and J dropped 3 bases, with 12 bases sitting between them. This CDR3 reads CASSQEGDSFYEQYF. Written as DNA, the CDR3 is TGTGCCAGCAGCCAAGAGGGGGACTCTTTCTACGAGCAGTACTTC.

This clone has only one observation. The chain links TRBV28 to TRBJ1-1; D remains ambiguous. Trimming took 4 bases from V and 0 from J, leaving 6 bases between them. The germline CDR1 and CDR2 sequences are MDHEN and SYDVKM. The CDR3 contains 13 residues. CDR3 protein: CASSSPVNTEAFF. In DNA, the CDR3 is TGTGCCAGCAGTTCTCCAGTGAACACTGAAGCTTTCTTT.

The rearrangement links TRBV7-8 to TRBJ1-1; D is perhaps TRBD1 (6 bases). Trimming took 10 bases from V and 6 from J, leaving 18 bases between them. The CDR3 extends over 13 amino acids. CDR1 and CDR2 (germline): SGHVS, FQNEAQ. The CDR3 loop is CATKRGGAPEAFF. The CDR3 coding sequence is TGTGCCACCAAAAGGGGGGGTGCTCCTGAAGCTTTCTTT. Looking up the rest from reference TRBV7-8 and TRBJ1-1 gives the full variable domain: GAGVSQSPRYKVAKRGQDVALRCDPISGHVSLFWYQQALGQGPEFLTYFQNEAQLDKSGLPSDRFFAERPEGSVSTLKIQRTQQEDSAVYLCATKRGGAPEAFFGQGTRLTVV.

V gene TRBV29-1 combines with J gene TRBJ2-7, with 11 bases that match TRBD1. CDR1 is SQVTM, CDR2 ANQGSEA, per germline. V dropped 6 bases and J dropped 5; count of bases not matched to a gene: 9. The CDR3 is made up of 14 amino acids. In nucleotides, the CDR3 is TGCAGCGTAGCCGGGACAGGGGGTTTCGACGAGCAGTACTTC. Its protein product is CSVAGTGGFDEQYF.

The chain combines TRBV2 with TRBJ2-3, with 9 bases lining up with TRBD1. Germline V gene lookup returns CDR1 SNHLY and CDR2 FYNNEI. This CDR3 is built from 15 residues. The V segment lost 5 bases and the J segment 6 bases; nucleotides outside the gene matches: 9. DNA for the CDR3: TGTGCCAGCAGTCCCGGGACAGGGACCGGGGATACGCAGTATTTT. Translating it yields CASSPGTGTGDTQYF.

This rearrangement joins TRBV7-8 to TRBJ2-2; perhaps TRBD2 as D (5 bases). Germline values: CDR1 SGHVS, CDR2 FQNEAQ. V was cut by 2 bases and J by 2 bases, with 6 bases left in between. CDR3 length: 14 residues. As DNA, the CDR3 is TGTGCCAGCAGCTTATCGGGAAACACCGGGGAGCTGTTTTTT. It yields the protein CASSLSGNTGELFF.

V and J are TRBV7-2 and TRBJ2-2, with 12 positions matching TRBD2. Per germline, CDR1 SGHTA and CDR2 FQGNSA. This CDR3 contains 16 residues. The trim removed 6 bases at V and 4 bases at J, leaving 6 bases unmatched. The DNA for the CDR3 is TGTGCCAGCAGTCGAGGACTAGCGGGATTCACCGGGGAGCTGTTTTTT. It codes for CASSRGLAGFTGELFF.

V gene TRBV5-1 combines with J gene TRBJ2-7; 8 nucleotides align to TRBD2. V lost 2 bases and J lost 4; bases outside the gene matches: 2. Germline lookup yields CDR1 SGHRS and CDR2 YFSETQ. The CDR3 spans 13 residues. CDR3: CASSFGLAYEQYF. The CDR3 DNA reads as TGCGCCAGCAGCTTCGGACTAGCTTACGAGCAGTACTTC.

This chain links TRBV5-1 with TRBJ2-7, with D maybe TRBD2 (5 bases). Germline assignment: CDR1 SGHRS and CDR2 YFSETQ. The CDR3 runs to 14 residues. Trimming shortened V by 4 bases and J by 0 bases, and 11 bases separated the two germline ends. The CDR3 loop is CASSPEAASYEQYF. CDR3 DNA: TGCGCCAGCAGCCCGGAGGCTGCCTCCTACGAGCAGTACTTC. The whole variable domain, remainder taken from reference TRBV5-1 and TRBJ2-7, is KAGVTQTPRYLIKTRGQQVTLSCSPISGHRSVSWYQQTPGQGLQFLFEYFSETQRNKGNFPGRFSGRQFSNSRSEMNVSTLELGDSALYLCASSPEAASYEQYFGPGTRLTVT.

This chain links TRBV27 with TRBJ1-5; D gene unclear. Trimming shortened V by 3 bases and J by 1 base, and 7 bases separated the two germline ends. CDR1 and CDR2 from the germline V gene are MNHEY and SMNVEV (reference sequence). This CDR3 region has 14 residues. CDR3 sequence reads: CASSFFLSNQPQHF. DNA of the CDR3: TGTGCCAGCAGTTTTTTCCTGAGCAATCAGCCCCAGCATTTT.

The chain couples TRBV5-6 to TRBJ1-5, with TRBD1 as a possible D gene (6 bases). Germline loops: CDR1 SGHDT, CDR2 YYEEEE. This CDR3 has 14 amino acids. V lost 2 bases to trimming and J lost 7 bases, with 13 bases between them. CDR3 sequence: CASSLYRARQPQHF. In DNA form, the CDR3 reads TGTGCCAGCAGCTTATACAGGGCTCGACAGCCCCAGCATTTT.

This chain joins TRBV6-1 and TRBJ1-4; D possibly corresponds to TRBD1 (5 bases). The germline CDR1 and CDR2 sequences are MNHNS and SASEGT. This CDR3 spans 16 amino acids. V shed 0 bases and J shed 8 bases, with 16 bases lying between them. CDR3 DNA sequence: TGTGCCAGCAGTGAAGCGCTTACAGGAGGAGGGGAAAAACTGTTTTTT. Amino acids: CASSEALTGGGEKLFF.

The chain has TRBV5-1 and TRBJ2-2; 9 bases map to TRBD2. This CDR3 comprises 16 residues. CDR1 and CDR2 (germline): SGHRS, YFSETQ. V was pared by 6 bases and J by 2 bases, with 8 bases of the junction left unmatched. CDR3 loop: CASNPGGRANTGELFF. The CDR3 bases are TGCGCCAGCAATCCGGGCGGGAGGGCCAACACCGGGGAGCTGTTTTTT. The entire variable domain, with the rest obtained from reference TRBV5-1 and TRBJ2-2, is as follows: KAGVTQTPRYLIKTRGQQVTLSCSPISGHRSVSWYQQTPGQGLQFLFEYFSETQRNKGNFPGRFSGRQFSNSRSEMNVSTLELGDSALYLCASNPGGRANTGELFFGEGSRLTVL.

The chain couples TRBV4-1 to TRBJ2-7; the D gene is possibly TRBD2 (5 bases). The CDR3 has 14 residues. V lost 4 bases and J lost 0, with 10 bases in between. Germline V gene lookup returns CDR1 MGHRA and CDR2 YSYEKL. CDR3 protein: CASSLTGNSYEQYF. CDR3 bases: TGCGCCAGCAGCCTGACGGGGAACTCCTACGAGCAGTACTTC.

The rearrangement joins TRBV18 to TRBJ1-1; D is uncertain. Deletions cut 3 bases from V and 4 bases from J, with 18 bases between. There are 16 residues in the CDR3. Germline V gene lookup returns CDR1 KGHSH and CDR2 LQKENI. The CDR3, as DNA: TGTGCCAGCTCACCCACGGCTTCTTCCGAGGGCACTGAAGCTTTCTTT. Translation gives CASSPTASSEGTEAFF.

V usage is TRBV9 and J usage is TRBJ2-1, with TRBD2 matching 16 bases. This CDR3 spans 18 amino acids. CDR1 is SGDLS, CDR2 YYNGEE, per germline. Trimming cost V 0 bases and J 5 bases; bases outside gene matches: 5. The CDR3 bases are TGTGCCAGCAGCGTAGCGGGACTAGCGGGAGGGCCAAACAATGAGCAGTTCTTC. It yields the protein CASSVAGLAGGPNNEQFF.

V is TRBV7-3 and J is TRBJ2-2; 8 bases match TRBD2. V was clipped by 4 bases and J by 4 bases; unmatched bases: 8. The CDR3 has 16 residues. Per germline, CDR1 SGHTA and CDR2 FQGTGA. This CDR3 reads CASSSWSGGGTGELFF. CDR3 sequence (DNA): TGTGCCAGCAGCTCATGGAGCGGGGGAGGCACCGGGGAGCTGTTTTTT.

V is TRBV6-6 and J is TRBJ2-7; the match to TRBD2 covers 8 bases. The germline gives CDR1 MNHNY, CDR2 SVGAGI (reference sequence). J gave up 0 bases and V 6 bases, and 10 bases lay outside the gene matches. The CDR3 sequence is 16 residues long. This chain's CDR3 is CASRGGAGDNSYEQYF. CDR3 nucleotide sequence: TGTGCCAGCAGAGGCGGAGCGGGAGATAACTCCTACGAGCAGTACTTC.